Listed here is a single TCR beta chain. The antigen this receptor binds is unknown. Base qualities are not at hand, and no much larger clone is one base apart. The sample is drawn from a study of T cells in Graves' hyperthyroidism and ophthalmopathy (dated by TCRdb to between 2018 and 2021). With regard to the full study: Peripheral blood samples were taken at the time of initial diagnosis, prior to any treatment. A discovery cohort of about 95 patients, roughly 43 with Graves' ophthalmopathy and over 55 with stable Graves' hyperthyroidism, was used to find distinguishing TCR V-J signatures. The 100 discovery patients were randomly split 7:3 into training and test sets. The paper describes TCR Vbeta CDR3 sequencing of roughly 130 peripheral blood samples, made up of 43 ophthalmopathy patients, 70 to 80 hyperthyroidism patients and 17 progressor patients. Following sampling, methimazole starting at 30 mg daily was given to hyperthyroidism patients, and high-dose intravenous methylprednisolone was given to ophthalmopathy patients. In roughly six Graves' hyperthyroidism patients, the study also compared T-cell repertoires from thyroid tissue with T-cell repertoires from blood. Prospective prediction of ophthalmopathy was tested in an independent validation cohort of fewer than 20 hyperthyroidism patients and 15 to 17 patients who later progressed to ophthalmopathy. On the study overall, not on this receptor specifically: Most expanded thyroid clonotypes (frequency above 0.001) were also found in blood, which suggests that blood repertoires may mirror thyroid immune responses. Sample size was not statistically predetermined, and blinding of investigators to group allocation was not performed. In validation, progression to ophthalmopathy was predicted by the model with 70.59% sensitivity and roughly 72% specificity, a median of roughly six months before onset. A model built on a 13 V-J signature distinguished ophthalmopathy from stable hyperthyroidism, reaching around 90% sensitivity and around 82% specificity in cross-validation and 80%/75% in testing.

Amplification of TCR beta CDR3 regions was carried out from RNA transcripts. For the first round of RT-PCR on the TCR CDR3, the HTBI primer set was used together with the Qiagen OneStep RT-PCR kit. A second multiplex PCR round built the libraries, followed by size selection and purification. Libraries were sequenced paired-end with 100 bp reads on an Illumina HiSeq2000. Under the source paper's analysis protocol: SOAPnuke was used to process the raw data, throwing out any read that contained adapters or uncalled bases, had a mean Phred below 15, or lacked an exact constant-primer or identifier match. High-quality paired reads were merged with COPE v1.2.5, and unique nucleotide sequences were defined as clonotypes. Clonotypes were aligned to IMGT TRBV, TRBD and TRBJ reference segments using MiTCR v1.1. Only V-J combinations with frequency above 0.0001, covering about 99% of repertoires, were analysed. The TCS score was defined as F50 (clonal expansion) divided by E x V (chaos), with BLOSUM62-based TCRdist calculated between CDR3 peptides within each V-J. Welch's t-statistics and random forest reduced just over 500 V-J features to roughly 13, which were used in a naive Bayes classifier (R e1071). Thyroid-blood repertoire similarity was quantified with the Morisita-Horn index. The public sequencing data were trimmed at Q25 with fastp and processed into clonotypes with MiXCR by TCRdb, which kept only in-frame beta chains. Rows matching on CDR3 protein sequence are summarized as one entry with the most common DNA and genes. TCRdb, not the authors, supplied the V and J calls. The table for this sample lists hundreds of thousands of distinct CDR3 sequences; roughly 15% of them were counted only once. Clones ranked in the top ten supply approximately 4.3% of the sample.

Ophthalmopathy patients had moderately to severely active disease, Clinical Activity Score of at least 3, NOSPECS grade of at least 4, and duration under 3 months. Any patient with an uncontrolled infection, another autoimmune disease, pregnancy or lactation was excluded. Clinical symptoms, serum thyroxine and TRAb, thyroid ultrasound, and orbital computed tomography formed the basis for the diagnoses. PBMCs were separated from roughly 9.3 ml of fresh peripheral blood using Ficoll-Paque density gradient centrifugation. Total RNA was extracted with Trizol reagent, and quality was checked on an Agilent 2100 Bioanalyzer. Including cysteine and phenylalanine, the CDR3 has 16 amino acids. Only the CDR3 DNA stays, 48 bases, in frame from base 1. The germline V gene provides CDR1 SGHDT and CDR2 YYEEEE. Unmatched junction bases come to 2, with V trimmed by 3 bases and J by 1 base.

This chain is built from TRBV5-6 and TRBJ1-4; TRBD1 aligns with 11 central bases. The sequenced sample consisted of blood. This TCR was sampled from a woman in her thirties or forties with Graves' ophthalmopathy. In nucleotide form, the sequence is TGTGCCAGCAGCTCGGACAGGGGGCTAACTAATGAAAAACTGTTTTTT. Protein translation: CASSSDRGLTNEKLFF.